These 11 T cell receptor delta chains came from one sample sequenced in a study of gamma-delta chains in newborns, infants, children (dated by TCRdb to the late 2010s). The reads were generated on an Illumina MiSeq. TCRdb recomputed clones from the public reads with CATT; identical DNA rows were then combined. This sample gives roughly 2,000 delta-chain clones in total; around 1.5% of them show up just once. 30% to 40% of the sample is taken by the ten largest. Sequencing was performed on blood. These receptor sequences come from a child who was a newborn, infant or young child, either healthy, febrile or measles-vaccinated (not recorded which).

This clone was seen more than once but under ten times. This DNA translates differently at residue 13 from the TCRdb protein, which is that of a much larger clone; a read error is likely, and the protein shown is the DNA's own translation. V gene TRDV2 combines with J gene TRDJ1; TRDD3 is a possible D gene (5 bases). Germline V gives CDR1 GEAIGNYY, CDR2 EKD. This CDR3 is built from 15 residues. CDR3 amino acids: CACDTGVGYTDKPIF. In DNA, the CDR3 is TGTGCCTGTGACACCGGGGTGGGGTACACCGATAAACCCATCTTT.

By sample share, this clone is large. This sample also contains other DNA sequences that code for the same CDR3. The chain carries TRDV1 and TRDJ1; possibly TRDD2 for D (5 bases). This CDR3 spans 18 amino acids. V gave up 6 bases and J gave up 0 bases, with 23 bases separating them. Germline CDR1 and CDR2: TSWWSYY and QGS. CDR3 DNA sequence: TGTGCTCTTGGAGATTCCTGCCGACTGCCTTCGTACACCGATAAACTCATCTTT. Its protein product is CALGDSCRLPSYTDKLIF.

Of note for this clone: The protein given by TCRdb reflects a much larger clone and differs at residue 5 from this DNA's translation, likely from a read error; the protein shown is the DNA's translation. This chain joins TRDV1 and TRDJ1; 10 bases map to TRDD3. V shed 4 bases and J 2 bases; nucleotides not matched to a gene: 16. The CDR3 has 19 residues. Germline values: CDR1 TSWWSYY, CDR2 QGS. This CDR3 is CALGGAFPGLLGDTDKLIF. CDR3 nucleotide sequence: TGTGCTCTTGGGGGGGCCTTCCCCGGGTTACTGGGGGATACCGATAAACTCATCTTT.

This clone was counted only a few times. The protein in TCRdb stems from a much larger clone and differs at residue 7 from this DNA's translation, likely a read error; here the protein is translated from the DNA. The gene calls are TRDV3 and TRDJ1, with TRDD3 as a possible D gene (6 bases). Trimming shortened V by 2 bases and J by 7 bases, and 23 bases separated the two germline ends. This CDR3 contains 15 residues. Germline loops: CDR1 TVYSNPD, CDR2 GDNSRS (reference sequence). The DNA of the CDR3 is TGTGCCTTTGTCAAGCGAATGGGTACTGGGCGTAAACTCATCTTT. This codes for CAFVKRMGTGRKLIF.

This clone is large. Other nucleotide sequences from this sample produce the same CDR3. The chain employs TRDV1 and TRDJ1; no definite D call. The CDR3 consists of 18 residues. From germline, CDR1 is TSWWSYY and CDR2 QGS. The V end lost 0 bases, the J end lost 3 bases, and 20 bases lay between the germline ends. For the CDR3, the DNA is TGTGCTCTTGGGGAACTGGAACCTCCGCCTCACACGCCCGATAAACTCATCTTT. It translates to CALGELEPPPHTPDKLIF.

Details on this clone: A much larger clonotype is one base distant, so this may be a read error. Distinct nucleotide sequences in the sample also encode this CDR3. The chain recombines TRDV1 with TRDJ1; 7 nucleotides line up with TRDD3. The CDR3 consists of 18 residues. V was clipped by 2 bases and J by 1 base; unmatched bases: 13. The germline CDR1 and CDR2 sequences are TSWWSYY and QGS. The CDR3 DNA reads as TGTGCTCTTGGGGAAGGGTCCGCTTACTGGGGTAGCACCGATAAACTCATCTTT. Encoded protein: CALGEGSAYWGSTDKLIF.

This clone was seen more than once but under ten times. The amino acid sequence in TCRdb belongs to a much larger clone and departs from this DNA's translation at residue 11, likely a sequencing read error; the sequence shown is translated from the DNA. The chain combines TRDV1 with TRDJ1, with D tentatively TRDD3 (6 bases). V was pared by 2 bases and J by 1 base, with 29 bases between. The CDR3 loop spans 21 amino acids. CDR1 is TSWWSYY and CDR2 is QGS in the germline V gene. The CDR3 loop is CALGEVPFYWEISRSTDKLIF. CDR3 nucleotide sequence: TGTGCTCTTGGGGAAGTCCCTTTTTACTGGGAGATTTCGCGATCCACCGATAAACTCATCTTT.

In this sample, this clone turned up a few times. This DNA translates differently at residue 3 from the TCRdb protein, which is that of a much larger clone; a read error is likely, and the protein shown is the DNA's own translation. V gene TRDV1 combines with J gene TRDJ1; 13 nucleotides agree with TRDD3. This CDR3 contains 21 residues. Germline V gene sequence: CDR1 TSWWSYY, CDR2 QGS. V gave up 10 bases and J gave up 2 bases; unmatched junction bases: 25. The CDR3: CAPGVPPVLGDTRPLTDKLIF. CDR3 DNA sequence: TGTGCTCCTGGAGTTCCTCCCGTACTGGGGGATACGAGGCCTCTTACCGATAAACTCATCTTT.

This clone was seen more than once but under ten times. This sequence may be a read error, since a much larger clone differs from it by one base. The chain employs TRDV1 and TRDJ1, with 9 bases aligning to TRDD3. Per the germline V gene, CDR1 is TSWWSYY and CDR2 is QGS. The CDR3 consists of 25 residues. V shed 1 base, J shed 0 bases, and the junction held 30 bases outside the gene matches. For the CDR3, the DNA is TGTGCTCTTGGGGAACAGTTACTTTTTCCCCGCGATGTACTGGGGGACCAAGTGTACACCGATAAACTCATCTTT. Translated: CALGEQLLFPRDVLGDQVYTDKLIF.

A few counts support this clone. This DNA translates differently at residue 18 from the TCRdb protein, which is that of a much larger clone; a read error is likely, and the protein shown is the DNA's own translation. The chain combines TRDV1 with TRDJ1; 10 bases match TRDD3. Germline CDR1 reads TSWWSYY; CDR2 reads QGS. The CDR3 spans 22 residues. The CDR3 loop is CALGEVQSYPVGDTGYTYKLIF. The CDR3 coding sequence is TGTGCTCTTGGGGAAGTCCAATCCTACCCAGTGGGGGATACAGGGTACACCTATAAACTCATCTTT.

This clone came up a few times. TCRdb shows a much larger clone's protein in place of this DNA's translation, and the two differ at residue 5, likely through a read error; the protein shown is translated from the DNA. The chain carries TRDV1 and TRDJ1, with D possibly TRDD2 on 6 matching bases. TCRdb offers no J gene call, so here the DNA was matched to germline to obtain one. This CDR3 region has 18 residues. V lost 5 bases and J 4 bases, leaving 26 bases between the germline ends. CDR1 and CDR2 from the germline V gene are TSWWSYY and QGS. CDR3 residues: CALGKHLPVSWRSDKLIF. In DNA, the CDR3 is TGTGCTCTTGGGAAACACCTTCCAGTTTCGTGGCGGAGCGATAAACTCATCTTT.